The source of this T cell receptor beta chain is a study of blood T cell repertoires in COVID-19. Across the whole study: In each case, the material was cDNA or gDNA derived from T cells, B-cell-depleted T cells, or PBMCs.

How the authors handled the data: From reference gene primer amplification, estimates of nucleated cell counts were derived. Using immunoSEQ multiplex PCR, the repertoire was profiled, and TCRdb retains in-frame clones only, with some absent. V and J calls and clone size come straight from that table; D and trimming were deduced from the DNA. This table has 81,000 or so clones, 85% appearing once. Germline V gene data show CDR1 as MNHEY and CDR2 as SVGEGT. Trimming took 5 bases from V and 1 from J; bases not matched to a gene: 7. The length of the CDR3 is 15 residues. The sequenced material came from peripheral blood. This rearrangement joins TRBV6-2 or TRBV6-3 to TRBJ2-7; 8 positions agree with TRBD1. This clonotype originated in a woman aged 70-85 years with active or convalescent COVID-19. The CDR3 sequence: CASSRTGIMSYEQYF. Written as DNA, the CDR3 is TGTGCCAGCAGTAGGACAGGGATCATGTCCTACGAGCAGTACTTC.